This T cell receptor (beta chain) was sequenced in a study of control samples from healthy donors and cancer patients. Clones were read by immunoSEQ multiplex PCR, and TCRdb kept only the in-frame ones, dropping some. The data show under 200,000 clones, with approximately 96% seen just once and about 8.5% held by the top ten. Losses at the gene ends were 5 bases for V and 5 bases for J; bases not matched to a gene: 5. The germline CDR1 and CDR2 sequences are SGHTA and FQGNSA. The CDR3 covers 14 residues. Sequenced: blood. This chain joins TRBV7-2 and TRBJ2-2; 7 positions match TRBD1. This clonotype was obtained from a woman aged 40 to 50 in good health. The CDR3 DNA reads as TGTGCCAGCAGCCCAGGGGGAATTACCGGGGAGCTGTTTTTT. Amino acids: CASSPGGITGELFF.